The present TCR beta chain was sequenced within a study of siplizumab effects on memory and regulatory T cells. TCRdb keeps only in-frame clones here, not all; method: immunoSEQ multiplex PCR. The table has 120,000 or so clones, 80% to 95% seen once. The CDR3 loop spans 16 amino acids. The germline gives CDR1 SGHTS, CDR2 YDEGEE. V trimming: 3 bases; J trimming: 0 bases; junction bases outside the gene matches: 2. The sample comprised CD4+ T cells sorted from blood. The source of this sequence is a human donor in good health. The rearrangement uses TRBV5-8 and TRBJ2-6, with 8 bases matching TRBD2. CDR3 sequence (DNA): TGTGCCAGCAGCTCGGGGGGGCTCTCTGGGGCCAACGTCCTGACTTTC. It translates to CASSSGGLSGANVLTF.